The clone carrying this TCR beta chain was observed many times. Its cognate antigen is unknown. Exclusion criteria comprised other autoimmune diseases, uncontrolled infections, pregnancy or lactation in patients. Diagnosis used clinical symptoms, serum thyroxine, TRAb, thyroid ultrasound and orbital computed tomography. The PBMCs were taken from 10 ml of fresh peripheral blood. RNA transcripts served as template for amplifying TCR beta CDR3 sequences. First-round RT-PCR employed HTBI primers, with a second-round multiplex PCR after it. TCRdb ran MiXCR on the multiplex PCR reads and lists one entry per CDR3 protein. The sample records almost 750,000 distinct CDR3 sequences, 35% to 50% being singletons. This sample was taken from a study of Graves' ophthalmopathy and Graves' hyperthyroidism. The germline V gene encodes CDR1 SQVTM and CDR2 ANQGSEA. V was shortened by 4 bases and J by 4 bases, with 14 bases between the two germline ends. This CDR3 region has 14 residues.

Findings and limits, study-wide: Both an approximately 70% sensitivity and a roughly 72% specificity characterized the model's predictions of ophthalmopathy progression.

V usage is TRBV29-1 and J usage is TRBJ1-3; perhaps TRBD1 as D (6 bases). The sequence derives from an adult man with Graves' ophthalmopathy. The sequenced material came from peripheral blood. In nucleotides, the CDR3 is TGCAGCGTTGTTCACGGGGGGCAAGGAAACACCATATATTTT. Its translation is CSVVHGGQGNTIYF.